The T cell receptor beta chain under discussion was sequenced for a study of identical twins. From the 5' RACE reads, TCRdb called clonotypes with MiXCR, one entry per CDR3 protein. The table has a few hundred thousand distinct CDR3 sequences, approximately 17% seen once. The V and J ends lost 3 bases and 0 bases respectively, with 12 bases between them. Germline loops: CDR1 DFQATT, CDR2 SNEGSKA (reference sequence). The CDR3 totals 15 residues. Findings and caveats of the study: Possibly, invariant MAIT and iNKT cells partly confounded zero-insertion analyses. Cord blood beta clonotypes that were abundant carried fewer insertions, and memory repertoires showed no such trend.

In its sample, this clonotype was seen a few times. Its antigen is unknown. The source material was naive T cells sorted from blood. The sequence came from a man between 45 and 60 years old in good health. The chain combines TRBV20-1 with TRBJ1-3; no reliable D call. The CDR3 DNA is TGCAGTGCTAGTAATCGGAAGAACTCTGGAAACACCATATATTTT. Translation gives CSASNRKNSGNTIYF.